This TCR beta chain is drawn from a study of early T cells in non-severe SARS-CoV-2 infection. Study at large: It was bulk RNA from unsorted whole blood that was sequenced, and the chains were unpaired. Study-wide results and limits: Missing private and CD4 specificities, VDJdb matching favored anti-spike CD8 responses.

Individual cDNA molecules carried attached unique molecular identifiers. From the 5' RACE reads, TCRdb called clonotypes with MiXCR, one entry per CDR3 protein. Here the sample spans tens of thousands of distinct CDR3 sequences, roughly 4.9% being singletons. This clonotype was recorded many times. Antigen unknown. The sample was whole blood. This receptor was obtained from an adult who was a healthcare worker with PCR-confirmed SARS-CoV-2 infection or an uninfected control (not recorded which).

In nucleotides, the CDR3 is TGTGCCAGCAGCCGCTCGGGTAGCGGGAGTTTGCCAGATACGCAGTATTTT. Protein: CASSRSGSGSLPDTQYF. The chain has TRBV11-2 and TRBJ2-3, with TRBD2 matching 9 bases. V lost 5 bases, J lost 4 bases, and 13 bases stayed unmatched. Germline values: CDR1 SGHAT, CDR2 FQNNGV. This CDR3 has 17 residues.